These 4 T cell receptor beta chains came from one sample sequenced in a study of shared clonotypes between healthy human individuals. Only in-frame clones appear in the TCRdb table, and some are missing; sequencing was by immunoSEQ multiplex PCR. Among roughly 2.4 million clones listed, approximately 96% were seen once. The sequenced sample consisted of naive CD4+ T cells sorted from blood. Subset given: CD45RA+ positively selected. The receptors derive from a man aged 18 to 29 in good health.

This chain links TRBV9 with TRBJ1-2; 7 bases are a match to TRBD1. CDR1 SGDLS and CDR2 YYNGEE come from the germline V gene. V lost 0 bases and J lost 1; bases outside the gene matches: 18. This CDR3 has 20 residues. The CDR3 coding sequence is TGTGCCAGCAGCGTAGACGGGACAGTGGGTCCACGAACCTATAACTATGGCTACACCTTC. This translates into CASSVDGTVGPRTYNYGYTF. The full variable domain, with the rest looked up from reference TRBV9 and TRBJ1-2, is DSGVTQTPKHLITATGQRVTLRCSPRSGDLSVYWYQQSLDQGLQFLIQYYNGEERAKGNILERFSAQQFPDLHSELNLSSLELGDSALYFCASSVDGTVGPRTYNYGYTFGSGTRLTVV.

The chain employs TRBV30 and TRBJ2-6; no definite D call. The CDR3 is 15 amino acids. CDR1 is GTSNPN, CDR2 SVGIG, per germline (reference sequence). V was shortened by 0 bases and J by 2 bases, with 8 bases between the two germline ends. CDR3 region: CAWSVRSTGANVLTF. In DNA form, the CDR3 reads TGTGCCTGGAGTGTAAGGAGTACTGGGGCCAACGTCCTGACTTTC.

This chain connects TRBV6-5 to TRBJ1-1, with D perhaps TRBD1 (5 bases). CDR1 MNHEY and CDR2 SVGAGI come from the germline V gene. The CDR3 covers 15 residues. V dropped 4 bases and J dropped 1 base, with 13 bases sitting between them. CDR3 nucleotides: TGTGCCAGCAGTTTAGGGCAGGGTAGGAACACTGAAGCTTTCTTT. This sequence encodes CASSLGQGRNTEAFF.

This sequence joins TRBV6-5 and TRBJ2-1, with D hard to call. V shed 7 bases and J shed 10 bases, with 23 bases lying between them. Germline CDR1 and CDR2: MNHEY and SVGAGI. This CDR3 has 15 amino acids. CDR3 nucleotides: TGTGCCAGCACTAATCCCCTGACGGGCGCAAGGGAGCAGTTCTTC. This codes for CASTNPLTGAREQFF.